The clone carrying this TCR beta chain was detected only once. Its antigen is still unknown. This specimen comes from a study of T cell responses to AZD1222 COVID-19 vaccine. Study-level results: All repertoire sampling was performed exclusively after the peak T cell response. Spike-spanning, vaccine-associated CD4 TCRs were dominant at 160-218 and 743-854. The study reported that nearly half of spike-specific TCRs target unmutated variant regions. Donor demographics were predominantly white British with a female majority; clonal diversity may be underestimated.

The assay was immunoSEQ multiplex PCR, and TCRdb's table has in-frame clones only and misses some. The repertoire has 140,000 to 150,000 clones, roughly 93% of them found once; the top ten carry 10% to 15%. The source material was peripheral blood, sampled after recovery from COVID-19. This TCR was recovered from an adult who had recovered from COVID-19.

CDR3 protein: CASSLASANTGETQYF. The CDR3 nucleotides read TGTGCCAGCAGCTTGGCTTCGGCGAACACGGGAGAGACCCAGTACTTC. The chain is built from TRBV5-4 and TRBJ2-5; no firm D call. CDR1 and CDR2 (germline): SGHNT, YYREEE (reference sequence). V gave up 0 bases and J gave up 4 bases, with 16 bases separating them. The CDR3 covers 16 residues.